These 21 T cell receptor beta chains came from one sample sequenced in a study of blood T cells in healthy people across ages. A second PCR, run for about 7 to 11 cycles, used a sample-barcoded 5' primer plus a J-beta primer mix. TCRdb reprocessed the 5' RACE reads with MiXCR, giving one entry per CDR3 protein. The data show 1.5 million to 2 million distinct CDR3 sequences, approximately 39% seen once. Sequences were obtained from blood. These receptors came from a human donor in good health.

The chain links TRBV28 to TRBJ1-5; 9 bases match TRBD1. Trimming removed 5 bases from V and 7 bases from J; junction bases left unmatched: 12. The germline V gene encodes CDR1 MDHEN and CDR2 SYDVKM. This CDR3 is built from 16 residues. CDR3 coding DNA: TGTGCCAGCAGTCAAATCCCCGGGACAGGGACCCAGCCCCAGCATTTT. Its protein is CASSQIPGTGTQPQHF.

This clonotype has ten or more counts. The chain has TRBV28 and TRBJ2-1; 8 bases align to TRBD1. Trimming cost V 3 bases and J 9 bases; bases outside gene matches: 4. The CDR3 is made up of 13 amino acids. Germline CDR1 reads MDHEN; CDR2 reads SYDVKM. The CDR3 region has the DNA TGTGCCAGCAGTTTGGTACAGGGGGTTGAGCAGTTCTTC. Its translation: CASSLVQGVEQFF. Based on the CDR3 plus reference TRBV28 and TRBJ2-1, the full variable domain is DVKVTQSSRYLVKRTGEKVFLECVQDMDHENMFWYRQDPGLGLRLIYFSYDVKMKEKGDIPEGYSVSREKKERFSLILESASTNQTSMYLCASSLVQGVEQFFGPGTRLTVL.

This clonotype was recorded a few times. In DNA, the CDR3 is TGTGCCAGCAGCTCTAACAGGAATTCACCCCAGCATTTT. Encoded protein: CASSSNRNSPQHF. The rearrangement joins TRBV7-2 to TRBJ1-5; D is possibly TRBD1 (5 bases). Germline V lookup: CDR1 SGHTA, CDR2 FQGNSA. The germline V and J ends were trimmed by 4 bases and 10 bases, with 14 bases remaining between them. This CDR3 has 13 amino acids.

This clonotype was counted only a few times. At one boundary the junction diverges from the germline segment, which might be a read error. The rearrangement joins TRBV7-2 to TRBJ2-6; TRBD1 might be the D (5 bases). The length of the CDR3 is 15 residues. Germline V gene lookup returns CDR1 SGHTA and CDR2 FQGNSA. CDR3 bases: TGTGCCAGCACGGCAGTCCTCTCTGGGGCCAACGTCCCGACTTTC. Amino acid sequence: CASTAVLSGANVPTF.

This chain uses TRBV20-1 with TRBJ2-2, with D possibly TRBD1 on 5 matching bases. The CDR3 runs 14 residues. Germline CDR1 DFQATT, CDR2 SNEGSKA (reference sequence). V lost 0 bases and J lost 5, with 10 bases in between. This CDR3 reads CSAREAGRTGELFF. The CDR3 coding sequence is TGCAGTGCTAGAGAAGCAGGGCGGACCGGGGAGCTGTTTTTT.

J is TRBJ2-7 and V is TRBV6-6; no clear D. V lost 7 bases and J lost 5, with 12 bases in between. The germline gives CDR1 MNHNY, CDR2 SVGAGI (reference sequence). The CDR3 loop spans 12 amino acids. The CDR3 DNA is TGTGCCAGCATGAATGGAGTTAACGAGCAGTACTTC. The encoded protein is CASMNGVNEQYF.

This chain's CDR3 is CASSQDAGGVSYNEQFF. In nucleotides, the CDR3 is TGTGCCAGCAGCCAAGATGCCGGGGGCGTATCCTACAATGAGCAGTTCTTC. The V gene is TRBV4-2, the J gene TRBJ2-1; TRBD1 or TRBD2 may be the D gene (6 bases each). CDR3 length: 17 residues. V dropped 0 bases and J dropped 1 base, with 13 bases sitting between them. Germline V gene sequence: CDR1 LGHNA, CDR2 YNFKEQ.

V is TRBV28 and J is TRBJ1-4; D unresolved. Per germline, CDR1 MDHEN and CDR2 SYDVKM. The germline V and J ends were trimmed by 2 bases and 7 bases, with 11 bases remaining between them. The CDR3 is 14 amino acids. The CDR3 DNA reads TGTGCCAGCAGTTTAAACTCAAACGGTGAAAAACTGTTTTTT. Its protein is CASSLNSNGEKLFF.

This chain connects TRBV7-3 to TRBJ2-1; 8 bases fit TRBD2. The germline gives CDR1 SGHTA, CDR2 FQGTGA. This CDR3 comprises 15 residues. V dropped 1 base and J dropped 12; count of bases not matched to a gene: 11. DNA of the CDR3: TGTGCCAGCAGCTTAAGCGGGGGGCATAAGGGTCGGCAGTTCTTC. It translates to CASSLSGGHKGRQFF.

J is TRBJ2-7 and V is TRBV7-2; no firm D call. CDR1 is SGHTA and CDR2 is FQGNSA in the germline V gene. The CDR3 runs to 16 residues. With 1 base removed from V and 0 bases from J, the gap between germline ends came to 13 bases. The CDR3 nucleotides read TGTGCCAGCAGCTTAGACTTCAGCCTGACCTCCTACGAGCAGTACTTC. It translates to CASSLDFSLTSYEQYF.

This clonotype was counted at least ten times. The rearrangement uses TRBV7-9 and TRBJ2-5; D gene unclear. Germline-derived CDR1 and CDR2 are SEHNR and FQNEAQ (reference sequence). V was trimmed by 5 bases and J by 4 bases, leaving 5 bases between them. The CDR3 extends over 11 amino acids. The CDR3 DNA sequence: TGTGCCAGCAGCATGGGAGAGACCCAGTACTTC. It is translated as CASSMGETQYF.

V usage is TRBV5-1 and J usage is TRBJ1-2; perhaps TRBD1 as D (6 bases). CDR1 is SGHRS and CDR2 is YFSETQ in the germline V gene. V dropped 3 bases and J dropped 11 bases, with 11 bases sitting between them. This CDR3 has 11 residues. The CDR3 nucleotides are TGCGCCAGCAGCTCCTACAGGGAGTACACCTTC. Its protein product is CASSSYREYTF. Combining the CDR3 with reference TRBV5-1 and TRBJ1-2 gives the whole variable domain KAGVTQTPRYLIKTRGQQVTLSCSPISGHRSVSWYQQTPGQGLQFLFEYFSETQRNKGNFPGRFSGRQFSNSRSEMNVSTLELGDSALYLCASSSYREYTFGSGTRLTVV.

This sequence joins TRBV4-3 and TRBJ1-2; D is ambiguous. Germline V CDR1 and CDR2: LGHNA, YSLEER. The germline V and J ends were trimmed by 0 bases and 3 bases, with 8 bases remaining between them. The length of the CDR3 is 14 residues. The CDR3 DNA reads TGCGCCAGCAGCCAAGAAACAGCTTACTATGGCTACACCTTC. Amino acids: CASSQETAYYGYTF.

About this clonotype: A read error may produce the germline difference seen at one junction end. V usage is TRBV24-1 and J usage is TRBJ1-2; the match to TRBD1 covers 9 bases. The CDR3 spans 16 residues. Germline V gives CDR1 KGHDR, CDR2 SFDVKD. The CDR3: CATSDAPGQGTYGCTF. The CDR3 DNA follows: TGTGCCACCAGTGACGCACCCGGACAGGGGACCTATGGCTGCACCTTC.

The CDR3 loop is CASRLRVATNTGELFF. CDR3 DNA sequence: TGTGCCAGCCGGCTTAGGGTAGCGACTAACACCGGGGAGCTGTTTTTT. The V gene is TRBV12-3 or TRBV12-4, the J gene TRBJ2-2; the D gene is possibly TRBD2 (5 bases). V was cut by 8 bases and J by 2 bases, with 18 bases left in between. This CDR3 spans 16 amino acids.

This clonotype appeared a few times. As DNA, the CDR3 is TGTGCCAGCCTAGGGGACTCTGGGGCCAACGTCCTGACTTTC. Translated, it gives CASLGDSGANVLTF. The chain recombines TRBV28 with TRBJ2-6; a weak D match, TRBD1 (5 bases). CDR3 length: 14 residues. V lost 8 bases and J lost 0, with 8 bases in between. Germline V gene lookup returns CDR1 MDHEN and CDR2 SYDVKM.

V and J are TRBV14 and TRBJ2-3; unclear D gene. The CDR3 totals 14 residues. Trimming shortened V by 1 base and J by 6 bases, and 11 bases separated the two germline ends. Germline assignment: CDR1 SGHDN and CDR2 FVKESK. This chain's CDR3 is CASSQGIYSDTQYF. The CDR3 DNA is TGTGCCAGCAGCCAAGGTATCTATAGTGATACGCAGTATTTT.

The chain joins TRBV10-3 to TRBJ2-7; D unresolved. This CDR3 has 13 residues. V was pared by 4 bases and J by 0 bases, with 7 bases between. Germline-derived CDR1 and CDR2 are ENHRY and SYGVKD. The chain's CDR3 is CAISALTSYEQYF. The CDR3 DNA is TGTGCCATCAGTGCTCTGACCTCCTACGAGCAGTACTTC.

V and J are TRBV4-2 and TRBJ2-1; D is possibly TRBD1 (5 bases). This CDR3 has 14 amino acids. Germline V lookup: CDR1 LGHNA, CDR2 YNFKEQ. V lost 0 bases and J lost 5, with 8 bases in between. The CDR3 DNA reads as TGTGCCAGCAGCCAAGAGCCACAGGACAATGAGCAGTTCTTC. This encodes CASSQEPQDNEQFF.

The chain uses TRBV7-9 and TRBJ2-7; 10 nucleotides line up with TRBD1. Germline CDR1 is SEHNR and CDR2 is FQNEAQ (reference sequence). The CDR3 length is 14 residues. The ends lost 4 bases at V and 4 bases at J; junction bases unmatched: 4. The chain's CDR3 is CASSSDRGRYEQYF. In DNA, the CDR3 is TGTGCCAGCAGCTCCGACAGGGGGCGGTACGAGCAGTACTTC.

This clonotype was seen repeatedly, ten times or more. The chain carries TRBV28 and TRBJ2-7; D is perhaps TRBD1 (5 bases). Germline lookup yields CDR1 MDHEN and CDR2 SYDVKM. The CDR3 contains 12 residues. With 6 bases removed from V and 2 bases from J, the gap between germline ends came to 8 bases. CDR3 amino acids: CASSFRAYEQYF. CDR3 coding DNA: TGTGCCAGCAGCTTCAGGGCCTACGAGCAGTACTTC.